Listed below are T cell receptor beta chains from one sample, sequenced in a study of blood T cell repertoires in COVID-19. Clones were read by immunoSEQ multiplex PCR, and TCRdb kept only the in-frame ones, dropping some. This sample carries about 180,000 clones, about 75% of them seen once, and the ten largest clones take less than 30%. The material sequenced was peripheral blood. The receptors here all came from a woman aged 70 to 79 with acute or convalescent COVID-19. Both conserved end residues are part of each CDR3. D genes are given only for firm matches. The size of a clone is reported for some rows only, either as once, few or many, or as a class for expanded clones.

j_gene: TRBJ2-5; v_gene: TRBV24-1; abundance: .; d_gene: .; CDR3aa: CATSGPGVETQYF; CDR3nt: TGTGCCACCAGTGGCCCAGGGGTCGAGACCCAGTACTTC
j_gene: TRBJ2-7; v_gene: TRBV2; abundance: once; d_gene: .; CDR3aa: CASSELDRLGEQYF; CDR3nt: TGTGCCAGCAGTGAATTGGACAGATTGGGCGAGCAGTACTTC
j_gene: TRBJ1-2; v_gene: TRBV7-2; abundance: .; d_gene: .; CDR3aa: CASSLEGTGAGYTF; CDR3nt: TGTGCCAGCAGCTTAGAGGGGACGGGAGCTGGCTACACCTTC
j_gene: TRBJ1-1; v_gene: TRBV29-1; abundance: few; d_gene: .; CDR3aa: CSVRGNTEAFF; CDR3nt: TGCAGCGTTCGCGGGAACACTGAAGCTTTCTTT
j_gene: TRBJ2-1; v_gene: TRBV6-2/TRBV6-3; abundance: .; d_gene: TRBD2; CDR3aa: CASSDQAGGPDEQFF; CDR3nt: TGTGCCAGCAGCGACCAAGCGGGAGGGCCAGATGAGCAGTTCTTC
j_gene: TRBJ2-7; v_gene: TRBV5-5; abundance: .; d_gene: .; CDR3aa: CASSLPPGAYEQYF; CDR3nt: TGTGCCAGCAGCTTGCCCCCCGGGGCCTACGAGCAGTACTTC
j_gene: TRBJ1-5; v_gene: TRBV27; abundance: .; d_gene: .; CDR3aa: CASRRQFYSNQPQHF; CDR3nt: TGTGCCAGCAGACGACAGTTCTATAGCAATCAGCCCCAGCATTTT
j_gene: TRBJ2-2; v_gene: TRBV18; abundance: .; d_gene: TRBD2; CDR3aa: CASSPPMGLAGGGGELFF; CDR3nt: TGTGCCAGCTCACCACCGATGGGCCTAGCGGGAGGAGGCGGGGAGCTGTTTTTT
j_gene: TRBJ2-5; v_gene: TRBV19; abundance: .; d_gene: TRBD2; CDR3aa: CASSSFSGRTQETQYF; CDR3nt: TGTGCCAGTAGTTCTTTTAGCGGGAGGACGCAAGAGACCCAGTACTTC
j_gene: TRBJ2-3; v_gene: TRBV11-2; abundance: .; d_gene: TRBD1; CDR3aa: CASSLGTTGGISTDTQYF; CDR3nt: TGTGCCAGCAGCTTAGGGACGACAGGGGGGATTAGCACAGATACGCAGTATTTT
j_gene: TRBJ2-7; v_gene: TRBV9; abundance: .; d_gene: TRBD2; CDR3aa: CASSVGLGGRQYF; CDR3nt: TGTGCCAGCAGCGTAGGGTTGGGAGGGAGGCAGTACTTC
j_gene: TRBJ2-3; v_gene: TRBV5-1; abundance: .; d_gene: .; CDR3aa: CASSLGLGGDRTDTQYF; CDR3nt: TGCGCCAGCAGCTTGGGACTAGGCGGGGATCGCACAGATACGCAGTATTTT
j_gene: TRBJ2-1; v_gene: TRBV14; abundance: .; d_gene: TRBD1; CDR3aa: CASSRLGAGGFNEQFF; CDR3nt: TGTGCCAGCAGCCGACTGGGGGCAGGGGGATTCAATGAGCAGTTCTTC
j_gene: TRBJ2-5; v_gene: TRBV7-3; abundance: .; d_gene: TRBD1; CDR3aa: CASSSGTGGTQYF; CDR3nt: TGTGCCAGCAGCTCCGGGACAGGGGGGACCCAGTACTTC
j_gene: TRBJ1-1; v_gene: TRBV10-3; abundance: .; d_gene: TRBD1; CDR3aa: CAIREDRDTEAFF; CDR3nt: TGTGCCATCAGAGAAGACAGGGATACTGAAGCTTTCTTT
j_gene: TRBJ1-1; v_gene: TRBV19; abundance: few; d_gene: .; CDR3aa: CASRNRGLVTEAFF; CDR3nt: TGTGCCAGTAGGAATCGGGGGTTAGTGACTGAAGCTTTCTTT
j_gene: TRBJ2-5; v_gene: TRBV30; abundance: .; d_gene: TRBD2; CDR3aa: CAWSQRERETQYF; CDR3nt: TGTGCCTGGAGTCAGCGGGAGCGTGAGACCCAGTACTTC
j_gene: TRBJ2-1; v_gene: TRBV15; abundance: .; d_gene: .; CDR3aa: CATSRGGSSYNEQFF; CDR3nt: TGTGCCACCAGCAGAGGCGGAAGCTCCTACAATGAGCAGTTCTTC
j_gene: TRBJ2-7; v_gene: TRBV11-3; abundance: .; d_gene: TRBD1; CDR3aa: CASSLGTGGFYEQYF; CDR3nt: TGTGCCAGCAGCTTGGGGACAGGGGGCTTTTACGAGCAGTACTTC
j_gene: TRBJ2-7; v_gene: TRBV5-4; abundance: .; d_gene: TRBD2; CDR3aa: CASSLGIGRDYEQYF; CDR3nt: TGTGCCAGCAGCTTGGGTATAGGGAGGGACTACGAGCAGTACTTC
j_gene: TRBJ2-1; v_gene: TRBV5-1; abundance: .; d_gene: .; CDR3aa: CASSLGGSDEQFF; CDR3nt: TGCGCCAGCAGCTTGGGAGGGTCCGATGAGCAGTTCTTC
j_gene: TRBJ2-1; v_gene: TRBV5-6; abundance: once; d_gene: TRBD2; CDR3aa: CASSLGGRVSYNEQFF; CDR3nt: TGTGCCAGCAGCTTGGGAGGGAGGGTTTCCTACAATGAGCAGTTCTTC
j_gene: TRBJ2-7; v_gene: TRBV6-6; abundance: .; d_gene: .; CDR3aa: CASSIQPQSYEQYF; CDR3nt: TGTGCCAGCAGTATCCAACCCCAGTCCTACGAGCAGTACTTC
j_gene: TRBJ2-4; v_gene: TRBV6-5; abundance: many; d_gene: .; CDR3aa: CASSISRGQKNIQYF; CDR3nt: TGTGCCAGCAGTATTTCTAGAGGACAGAAAAACATTCAGTACTTC
j_gene: TRBJ1-6; v_gene: TRBV6-5; abundance: .; d_gene: TRBD1; CDR3aa: CASRTGGNSPLHF; CDR3nt: TGTGCCAGTCGGACAGGGGGCAATTCACCCCTCCACTTT
j_gene: TRBJ1-6; v_gene: TRBV10-3; abundance: .; d_gene: .; CDR3aa: CAISAGTVNSPLHF; CDR3nt: TGTGCCATCAGTGCCGGGACTGTAAATTCACCCCTCCACTTT
j_gene: TRBJ2-7; v_gene: TRBV6-1; abundance: .; d_gene: .; CDR3aa: CASSEAGAGAYEQYF; CDR3nt: TGTGCCAGCAGTGAAGCGGGGGCGGGGGCCTACGAGCAGTACTTC
j_gene: TRBJ2-1; v_gene: TRBV7-9; abundance: .; d_gene: .; CDR3aa: CASSLSSSYNEQFF; CDR3nt: TGTGCCAGCAGCTTATCCAGCTCCTACAATGAGCAGTTCTTC
j_gene: TRBJ1-5; v_gene: TRBV18; abundance: .; d_gene: TRBD1; CDR3aa: CASSQYRGGGNQPQHF; CDR3nt: TGTGCCAGCTCACAATACAGGGGTGGGGGCAATCAGCCCCAGCATTTT
j_gene: TRBJ2-7; v_gene: TRBV7-2; abundance: few; d_gene: TRBD1; CDR3aa: CASSLGTGGSYEQYF; CDR3nt: TGTGCCAGCAGCCTGGGGACAGGGGGCTCCTACGAGCAGTACTTC
j_gene: TRBJ2-3; v_gene: TRBV6-6; abundance: .; d_gene: TRBD2; CDR3aa: CASSLAGTDTQYF; CDR3nt: TGTGCCAGCAGTCTAGCGGGGACAGATACGCAGTATTTT
j_gene: TRBJ2-3; v_gene: TRBV5-1; abundance: .; d_gene: .; CDR3aa: CASSAGPSRHTDTQYF; CDR3nt: TGCGCCAGCAGCGCGGGCCCTAGCAGACACACAGATACGCAGTATTTT
j_gene: TRBJ2-2; v_gene: TRBV27; abundance: .; d_gene: .; CDR3aa: CASKELWNTGELFF; CDR3nt: TGTGCCAGCAAGGAGTTATGGAACACCGGGGAGCTGTTTTTT
j_gene: TRBJ2-2; v_gene: TRBV19; abundance: .; d_gene: .; CDR3aa: CASQKGGVSTGELFF; CDR3nt: TGTGCCAGTCAAAAGGGGGGGGTGAGCACCGGGGAGCTGTTTTTT
j_gene: TRBJ2-1; v_gene: TRBV7-2; abundance: .; d_gene: .; CDR3aa: CASSWGGNNEQFF; CDR3nt: TGTGCCAGCAGCTGGGGAGGAAACAATGAGCAGTTCTTC
j_gene: TRBJ2-3; v_gene: TRBV7-9; abundance: .; d_gene: TRBD2; CDR3aa: CASSLTSGRGTDTQYF; CDR3nt: TGTGCCAGCAGCCTGACTAGCGGGAGGGGCACAGATACGCAGTATTTT
j_gene: TRBJ2-5; v_gene: TRBV3-1/TRBV3-2; abundance: .; d_gene: .; CDR3aa: CASSQVYGRGQETQYF; CDR3nt: TGTGCCAGCAGCCAAGTTTACGGGAGAGGGCAAGAGACCCAGTACTTC
j_gene: TRBJ2-7; v_gene: TRBV5-1; abundance: .; d_gene: .; CDR3aa: CASSPERAPYEQYF; CDR3nt: TGCGCCAGCAGCCCCGAGCGGGCCCCCTACGAGCAGTACTTC
j_gene: TRBJ1-4; v_gene: TRBV5-1; abundance: .; d_gene: .; CDR3aa: CASSLAGRRDEKLFF; CDR3nt: TGCGCCAGCAGCTTGGCGGGACGGAGGGATGAAAAACTGTTTTTT
j_gene: TRBJ2-5; v_gene: TRBV6-5; abundance: .; d_gene: TRBD1; CDR3aa: CASSYSHGTAKETQYF; CDR3nt: TGTGCCAGCAGTTACTCTCACGGGACAGCAAAAGAGACCCAGTACTTC
j_gene: TRBJ2-7; v_gene: TRBV6-6; abundance: .; d_gene: .; CDR3aa: CASSSGTRPHEQYF; CDR3nt: TGTGCCAGCAGCTCCGGTACTAGGCCCCACGAGCAGTACTTC
j_gene: TRBJ1-5; v_gene: TRBV2; abundance: .; d_gene: TRBD1; CDR3aa: CASSAGTVGGNQPQHF; CDR3nt: TGTGCCAGCAGTGCCGGGACAGTCGGAGGCAATCAGCCCCAGCATTTT
j_gene: TRBJ2-2; v_gene: TRBV30; abundance: .; d_gene: TRBD2; CDR3aa: CGGTSGSANTGELFF; CDR3nt: TGTGGGGGGACTAGCGGGAGTGCAAACACCGGGGAGCTGTTTTTT
j_gene: TRBJ1-3; v_gene: TRBV10-3; abundance: .; d_gene: .; CDR3aa: CAAQQGLGVGNTIYF; CDR3nt: TGTGCCGCACAACAGGGACTAGGTGTTGGAAACACCATATATTTT
j_gene: TRBJ1-3; v_gene: TRBV2; abundance: .; d_gene: .; CDR3aa: CASSVAGNTIYF; CDR3nt: TGTGCCAGCAGTGTAGCTGGAAACACCATATATTTT
j_gene: TRBJ2-2; v_gene: TRBV5-8; abundance: .; d_gene: .; CDR3aa: CASSLGAGEDTGELFF; CDR3nt: TGTGCCAGCAGCTTGGGGGCGGGTGAAGACACCGGGGAGCTGTTTTTT